The T cell receptor (beta chain) described here comes from a study of blood T cell repertoires in COVID-19. The wider study: The United States, Italy and Spain were the sources of the acute and convalescent COVID-19 samples. The analysed material was cDNA or gDNA that came from T cells, B-cell-depleted T cells, or PBMCs.

V shed 0 bases, J shed 4 bases, and the junction held 3 bases outside the gene matches. The CDR3 loop spans 17 amino acids. The germline V gene has CDR1 LGHNA and CDR2 YSLEER. In the original processing: From reference gene primer amplification, estimates of nucleated cell counts were derived. Generated by immunoSEQ multiplex PCR, the TCRdb table keeps only in-frame clones and is missing some. V, J and clone size reflect that table, while D and trimming were determined from the DNA. Among roughly 270,000 clones, nearly 90% were seen once, and the ten largest hold about 8.6%. The receptor's source is a man aged 18 to 35 with active or convalescent COVID-19. This chain joins TRBV4-3 and TRBJ2-1, with 13 positions matching TRBD2. The sequenced sample consisted of peripheral blood. This chain's CDR3 is CASSQDGLAGVYNEQFF. In DNA, the CDR3 is TGCGCCAGCAGCCAAGACGGACTAGCGGGGGTGTACAATGAGCAGTTCTTC.